This is a list of T cell receptor beta chains from one sample in a study of shared clonotypes between healthy human individuals. The repertoire was sequenced with immunoSEQ multiplex PCR; TCRdb's copy has only in-frame clones and lacks some. The data show approximately 1.5 million clones, 97% to 99% seen once. The sample comprised naive CD4+ T cells sorted from blood. These receptors were collected from a man in his thirties or forties in good health. The CDR3 runs from the conserved cysteine through the conserved F or W. The D gene is left open where the match is weak. Some rows have no size entry. The others give once, few or many, or a class for an expanded clone.

>.|TRBJ1-2|.|TRBV5-1
CASSLAPSYGYTF
TGCGCCAGCAGCTTGGCCCCGTCCTATGGCTACACCTTC
>.|TRBJ1-2|.|TRBV29-1
CSAHRTGIYGYTF
TGCAGCGCCCACCGGACGGGGATTTATGGCTACACCTTC
>.|TRBJ1-3|.|TRBV9
CASSVETQGNTIYF
TGTGCCAGCAGCGTAGAAACGCAGGGAAACACCATATATTTT
>.|TRBJ2-2|.|TRBV18
CASSYKRNTGELFF
TGTGCCAGCTCATATAAGAGAAACACCGGGGAGCTGTTTTTT
>.|TRBJ2-1|.|TRBV9
CASSAPTPRGEQFF
TGTGCCAGCAGCGCTCCGACTCCTAGGGGTGAGCAGTTCTTC
>.|TRBJ2-5|.|TRBV9
CASSIRGDEKTQYF
TGTGCCAGCTCCATAAGGGGAGACGAGAAGACCCAGTACTTC
>once|TRBJ1-1|.|TRBV5-4
CASSFDRNTEAFF
TGTGCCAGCAGCTTTGACAGAAACACTGAAGCTTTCTTT
>.|TRBJ2-7|.|TRBV25-1
CASSEFHEQYF
TGTGCCAGCAGTGAATTTCACGAGCAGTACTTC
>.|TRBJ2-7|.|TRBV9
CASSVGATYEQYF
TGTGCCAGCAGCGTAGGGGCAACCTACGAGCAGTACTTC
>.|TRBJ2-2|TRBD2|TRBV19
CASSILAGGPAGELFF
TGTGCCAGTAGTATCCTAGCGGGAGGGCCAGCCGGGGAGCTGTTTTTT
>.|TRBJ2-4|.|TRBV15
CATGASGWTKNIQYF
TGTGCCACCGGGGCGTCAGGGTGGACCAAAAACATTCAGTACTTC
>once|TRBJ2-2|TRBD2|TRBV2
CASEGTSGRAAASTGELFF
TGTGCCAGTGAAGGGACTAGCGGGAGGGCCGCGGCTAGCACCGGGGAGCTGTTTTTT
>.|TRBJ2-3|TRBD2|TRBV5-1
CASSLGLAASTDTQYF
TGCGCCAGCAGCTTGGGACTAGCGGCAAGCACAGATACGCAGTATTTT
>.|TRBJ2-7|.|TRBV6-5
CASSSKRVSSYEQYF
TGTGCCAGCAGTTCGAAGCGTGTGAGCTCCTACGAGCAGTACTTC